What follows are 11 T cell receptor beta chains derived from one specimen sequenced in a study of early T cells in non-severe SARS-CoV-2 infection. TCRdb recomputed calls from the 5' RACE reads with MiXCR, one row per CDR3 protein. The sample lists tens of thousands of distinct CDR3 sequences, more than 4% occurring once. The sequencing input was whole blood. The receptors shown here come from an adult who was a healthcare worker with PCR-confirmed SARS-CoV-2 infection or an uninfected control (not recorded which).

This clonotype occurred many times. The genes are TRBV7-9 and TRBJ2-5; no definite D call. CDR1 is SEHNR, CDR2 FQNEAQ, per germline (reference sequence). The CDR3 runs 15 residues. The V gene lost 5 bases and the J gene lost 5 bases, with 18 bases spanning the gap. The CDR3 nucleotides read TGTGCCAGCAGCAGAGGAGATTCCATAGGGGAGACCCAGTACTTC. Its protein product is CASSRGDSIGETQYF.

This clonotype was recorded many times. The CDR3 region is CASSVRTPVRELFF. For the CDR3, the DNA is TGTGCCAGCAGCGTCCGGACCCCCGTAAGGGAGCTGTTTTTT. J is TRBJ2-2 and V is TRBV9; D unresolved. Trimming took 2 bases from V and 9 from J, leaving 14 bases between them. In germline, CDR1 is SGDLS, CDR2 YYNGEE. CDR3 length: 14 amino acids.

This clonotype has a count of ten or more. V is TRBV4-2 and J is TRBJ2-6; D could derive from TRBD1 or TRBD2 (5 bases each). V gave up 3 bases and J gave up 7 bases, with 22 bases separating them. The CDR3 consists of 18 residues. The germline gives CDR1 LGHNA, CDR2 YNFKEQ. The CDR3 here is CASSHSGTARRVANVLTF. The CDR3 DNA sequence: TGTGCCAGCAGCCACTCTGGGACGGCTCGTCGGGTCGCCAACGTCCTGACTTTC.

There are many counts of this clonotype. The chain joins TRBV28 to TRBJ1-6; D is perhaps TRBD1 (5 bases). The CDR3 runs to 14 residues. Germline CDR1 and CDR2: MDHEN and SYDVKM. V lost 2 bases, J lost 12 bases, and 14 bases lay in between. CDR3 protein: CASSLRQGSRPLHF. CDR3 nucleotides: TGTGCCAGCAGTTTAAGGCAGGGATCCCGACCCCTCCACTTT.

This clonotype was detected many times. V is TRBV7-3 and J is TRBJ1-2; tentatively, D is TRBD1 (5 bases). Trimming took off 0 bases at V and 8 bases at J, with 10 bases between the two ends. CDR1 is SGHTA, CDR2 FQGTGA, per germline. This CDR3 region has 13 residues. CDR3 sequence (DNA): TGTGCCAGCAGCTTAACCAGGGCAGTCGGCTACACCTTC. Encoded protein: CASSLTRAVGYTF.

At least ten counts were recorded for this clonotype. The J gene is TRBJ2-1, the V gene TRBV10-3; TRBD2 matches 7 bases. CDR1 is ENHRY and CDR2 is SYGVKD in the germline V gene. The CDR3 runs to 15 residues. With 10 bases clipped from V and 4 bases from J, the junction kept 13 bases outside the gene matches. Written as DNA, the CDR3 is TGTGCCACCAATCCCACTGGCGGGGGTTACAATGAGCAGTTCTTC. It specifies CATNPTGGGYNEQFF.

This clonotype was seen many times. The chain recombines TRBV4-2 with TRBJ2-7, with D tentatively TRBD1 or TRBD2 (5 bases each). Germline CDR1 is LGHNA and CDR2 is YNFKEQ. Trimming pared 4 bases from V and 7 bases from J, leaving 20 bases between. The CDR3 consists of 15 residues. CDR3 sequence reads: CASSRLTQDTGEQYF. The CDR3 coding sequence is TGTGCCAGCAGCCGCCTGACCCAGGACACGGGGGAGCAGTACTTC.

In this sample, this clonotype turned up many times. CDR3: CASSSLRNGDTQYF. The CDR3 region has the DNA TGTGCCAGCAGTTCCCTCCGGAATGGAGATACGCAGTATTTT. The chain is built from TRBV7-8 and TRBJ2-3; D gene unclear. The CDR3 is made up of 14 amino acids. Trimming removed 6 bases at V and 5 bases at J, with 15 bases between. Germline CDR1 reads SGHVS; CDR2 reads FQNEAQ. Filled out from reference TRBV7-8 and TRBJ2-3, the complete variable domain reads GAGVSQSPRYKVAKRGQDVALRCDPISGHVSLFWYQQALGQGPEFLTYFQNEAQLDKSGLPSDRFFAERPEGSVSTLKIQRTQQEDSAVYLCASSSLRNGDTQYFGPGTRLTVL.

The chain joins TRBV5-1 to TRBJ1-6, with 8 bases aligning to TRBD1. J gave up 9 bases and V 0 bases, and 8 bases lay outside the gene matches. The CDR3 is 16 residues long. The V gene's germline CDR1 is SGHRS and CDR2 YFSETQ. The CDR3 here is CASSLGQSTGASPLHF. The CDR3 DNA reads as TGCGCCAGCAGCTTGGGACAGTCGACAGGGGCTTCACCCCTCCACTTT.

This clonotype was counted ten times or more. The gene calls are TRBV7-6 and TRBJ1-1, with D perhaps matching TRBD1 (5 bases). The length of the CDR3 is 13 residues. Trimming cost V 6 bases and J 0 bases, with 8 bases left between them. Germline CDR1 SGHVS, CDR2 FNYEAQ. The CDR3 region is CASRQQVNTEAFF. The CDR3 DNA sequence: TGTGCCAGCAGGCAACAGGTGAACACTGAAGCTTTCTTT.

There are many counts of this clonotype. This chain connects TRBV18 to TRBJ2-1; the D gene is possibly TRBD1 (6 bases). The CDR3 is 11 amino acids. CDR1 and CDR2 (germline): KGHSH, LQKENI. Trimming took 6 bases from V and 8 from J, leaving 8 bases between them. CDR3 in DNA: TGTGCCAGCTCCAGGGGAGATGAGCAGTTCTTC. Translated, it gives CASSRGDEQFF. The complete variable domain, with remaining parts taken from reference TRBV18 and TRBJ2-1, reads NAGVMQNPRHLVRRRGQEARLRCSPMKGHSHVYWYRQLPEEGLKFMVYLQKENIIDESGMPKERFSAEFPKEGPSILRIQQVVRGDSAAYFCASSRGDEQFFGPGTRLTVL.